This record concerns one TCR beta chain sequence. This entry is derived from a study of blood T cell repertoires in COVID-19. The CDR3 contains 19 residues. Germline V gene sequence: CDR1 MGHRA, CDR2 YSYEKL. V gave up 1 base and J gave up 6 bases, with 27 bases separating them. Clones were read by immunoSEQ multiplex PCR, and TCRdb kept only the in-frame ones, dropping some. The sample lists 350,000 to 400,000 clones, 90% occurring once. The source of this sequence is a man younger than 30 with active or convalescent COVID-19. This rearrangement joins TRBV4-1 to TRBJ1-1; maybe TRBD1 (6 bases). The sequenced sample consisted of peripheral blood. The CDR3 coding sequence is TGCGCCAGCAGCCAAGTCGGGCGGTTCGAAACAAGGGGGAGTGCTGAAGCTTTCTTT. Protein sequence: CASSQVGRFETRGSAEAFF.